What follows are 27 T cell receptor beta chains derived from one specimen sequenced in a study of OX40 agonist ivuxolimab in advanced cancers. Produced via immunoSEQ multiplex PCR; TCRdb's table is partial and in-frame only. This sample carries 80,000 or so clones, 86% of them seen once, and the ten largest clones take roughly 8%. Here the sequenced sample was CD4+ or CD8+ T cells sorted from blood, taken in a trial of the OX40 agonist ivuxolimab. These receptors were collected from an adult with an advanced solid tumor such as melanoma, head and neck, liver or kidney cancer.

The J gene is TRBJ2-5, the V gene TRBV6-5; 9 bases are a match to TRBD1. The CDR3 length is 12 residues. The trim removed 9 bases at V and 5 bases at J, leaving 4 bases unmatched. CDR1 and CDR2 from the germline V gene are MNHEY and SVGAGI. The CDR3 reads CASTGQGETQYF. CDR3 DNA sequence: TGTGCCAGTACGGGACAGGGTGAGACCCAGTACTTC.

The chain is built from TRBV5-1 and TRBJ1-6, with 7 bases matching TRBD1. This CDR3 contains 15 residues. Per germline, CDR1 SGHRS and CDR2 YFSETQ. V shed 0 bases and J 7 bases; nucleotides not matched to a gene: 4. Here the CDR3 reads CASSLGGGNNSPLHF. CDR3 in DNA: TGCGCCAGCAGCTTGGGAGGGGGCAACAATTCACCCCTCCACTTT.

The chain is built from TRBV5-1 and TRBJ2-3, with 9 bases aligning to TRBD2. Losses at the gene ends were 0 bases for V and 0 bases for J; bases not matched to a gene: 8. From germline, CDR1 is SGHRS and CDR2 YFSETQ. The CDR3 sequence is 18 residues long. The CDR3 loop reads CASSLEGGGATSTDTQYF. CDR3 DNA sequence: TGCGCCAGCAGCTTGGAGGGCGGGGGGGCTACTAGCACAGATACGCAGTATTTT.

This rearrangement joins TRBV29-1 to TRBJ2-4, with D tentatively TRBD2 (5 bases). There are 14 residues in the CDR3. Trimming stripped 4 bases from V and 1 base from J, with 11 bases between. Per the germline V gene, CDR1 is SQVTM and CDR2 is ANQGSEA. CDR3 nucleotides: TGCAGCGTTGTGGTTAGCGTGGCCAAAAACATTCAGTACTTC. As protein: CSVVVSVAKNIQYF.

The rearrangement links TRBV20-1 to TRBJ2-3, with D hard to call. Trimming stripped 1 base from V and 9 bases from J, with 8 bases between. Germline CDR1 and CDR2: DFQATT and SNEGSKA (reference sequence). There are 11 residues in the CDR3. CDR3 loop: CSARGYGTQYF. The CDR3 bases are TGCAGTGCTAGAGGCTACGGAACGCAGTATTTT.

This chain connects TRBV19 to TRBJ1-4; D remains ambiguous. Germline values: CDR1 LNHDA, CDR2 SQIVND (reference sequence). Trimming shortened V by 0 bases and J by 4 bases, and 9 bases separated the two germline ends. The CDR3 is 15 residues long. CDR3 amino acids: CASSIDAGNNEKLFF. The CDR3 bases are TGTGCCAGTAGTATAGATGCCGGAAATAATGAAAAACTGTTTTTT.

The gene calls are TRBV7-9 and TRBJ1-5; 8 positions agree with TRBD1. Germline assignment: CDR1 SEHNR and CDR2 FQNEAQ (reference sequence). V lost 5 bases and J lost 4; bases outside the gene matches: 10. The CDR3 runs to 16 residues. The CDR3 nucleotides are TGTGCCAGCAGCGAAGACAGGGGATTGGGGAATCAGCCCCAGCATTTT. Translation: CASSEDRGLGNQPQHF.

This clone was observed a single time. The V and J genes are TRBV2 and TRBJ2-1; 11 nucleotides match TRBD2. Germline V gives CDR1 SNHLY, CDR2 FYNNEI. The J segment lost 6 bases and the V segment lost 5 bases, leaving 6 bases of the junction unmatched. CDR3 length: 15 amino acids. CDR3 in amino acids: CASSFSGGAINEQFF. DNA for the CDR3: TGTGCCAGCAGTTTTAGCGGGGGGGCAATCAATGAGCAGTTCTTC.

The V gene is TRBV28, the J gene TRBJ2-7, with 8 bases aligning to TRBD1. The CDR3 is 14 residues long. CDR1 is MDHEN and CDR2 is SYDVKM in the germline V gene. Trimming cost V 6 bases and J 0 bases; bases outside gene matches: 4. In DNA form, the CDR3 reads TGTGCCAGCAGACGACAGGGGTTCTCCTACGAGCAGTACTTC. It translates to CASRRQGFSYEQYF.

V gene TRBV6-5 combines with J gene TRBJ1-2; D not certain. There are 16 residues in the CDR3. The ends were cut back, 2 bases at V and 8 bases at J, with 21 bases in the middle. CDR1 MNHEY and CDR2 SVGAGI come from the germline V gene. In DNA, the CDR3 is TGTGCCAGCAGTTACGGCCTGTGGGGTCGGATTGGGGGCTACACCTTC. It yields the protein CASSYGLWGRIGGYTF.

The chain links TRBV5-4 to TRBJ2-7, with 10 bases fitting TRBD1. The CDR3 loop spans 14 amino acids. With 3 bases clipped from V and 6 bases from J, the junction kept 6 bases outside the gene matches. The germline V gene encodes CDR1 SGHNT and CDR2 YYREEE (reference sequence). The CDR3 DNA follows: TGTGCCAGCAGCTATCGACAGGGGGCGGGCGAGCAGTACTTC. It is translated as CASSYRQGAGEQYF.

This clone appeared a few times. V gene TRBV2 combines with J gene TRBJ1-5; D unresolved. Germline CDR1 is SNHLY and CDR2 is FYNNEI. There are 12 residues in the CDR3. V was pared by 1 base and J by 7 bases, with 5 bases between. The CDR3, as DNA: TGTGCCAGCAGTGAAGGGGTACAGCCCCAGCATTTT. Residues: CASSEGVQPQHF.

The chain combines TRBV5-4 with TRBJ2-2; D remains ambiguous. From germline, CDR1 is SGHNT and CDR2 YYREEE (reference sequence). Trimming removed 1 base at V and 7 bases at J, with 5 bases between. The CDR3 has 12 amino acids. CDR3 in amino acids: CASSLYVGELFF. For the CDR3, the DNA is TGTGCCAGCAGCTTGTATGTCGGGGAGCTGTTTTTT.

This clone came up a few times. This chain connects TRBV4-2 to TRBJ1-6, with a weak D call TRBD1 (5 bases). Per the germline V gene, CDR1 is LGHNA and CDR2 is YNFKEQ. The length of the CDR3 is 16 residues. Trimming stripped 4 bases from V and 7 bases from J, with 17 bases between. The chain's CDR3 is CASSPYQGGDNSPLHF. In DNA, the CDR3 is TGTGCCAGCAGCCCCTATCAGGGAGGGGACAATTCACCCCTCCACTTT.

This chain joins TRBV6-5 and TRBJ1-2; no clear D. The CDR3 spans 13 residues. Germline CDR1 reads MNHEY; CDR2 reads SVGAGI. V was shortened by 3 bases and J by 8 bases, with 13 bases between the two germline ends. The CDR3 nucleotides are TGTGCCAGCAGTTATCTCGATGCGGAAGGCTACACCTTC. Encoded protein: CASSYLDAEGYTF.

The chain joins TRBV7-2 to TRBJ2-4; 13 bases match TRBD2. Unmatched junction bases numbered 9, after V lost 5 bases and J lost 2 bases. Germline V CDR1 and CDR2: SGHTA, FQGNSA. The CDR3 has 18 residues. CDR3 loop: CASSLRLAGGITKNIQYF. In DNA form, the CDR3 reads TGTGCCAGCAGCCTCCGACTAGCGGGGGGTATAACCAAAAACATTCAGTACTTC.

The chain joins TRBV28 to TRBJ1-3; D gene uncertain. The CDR3 consists of 13 residues. Between the trimmed V and J ends, which lost 8 bases and 1 base, there was a span of 9 bases. The germline V gene encodes CDR1 MDHEN and CDR2 SYDVKM. The CDR3 region has the DNA TGTGCCAGCGTCAGGAGGTCTGGAAACACCATATATTTT. Translated, it gives CASVRRSGNTIYF.

The V gene is TRBV27, the J gene TRBJ1-2; TRBD1 matches at 10 bases. The CDR3 spans 14 residues. V was pared by 5 bases and J by 8 bases, with 8 bases of the junction left unmatched. Germline lookup yields CDR1 MNHEY and CDR2 SMNVEV (reference sequence). CDR3 in amino acids: CASSVDRGLVGYTF. The CDR3 nucleotides read TGTGCCAGCAGTGTCGACAGGGGGCTCGTGGGCTACACCTTC.

The V call is TRBV7-9, the J call TRBJ1-2; perhaps TRBD1 as D (6 bases). V was pared by 4 bases and J by 4 bases, with 10 bases between. CDR3 size: 13 residues. CDR1 and CDR2 (germline): SEHNR, FQNEAQ (reference sequence). The CDR3: CASSSGAPYGYTF. In DNA, the CDR3 is TGTGCCAGCAGCTCGGGGGCTCCCTATGGCTACACCTTC.

The rearrangement uses TRBV29-1 and TRBJ2-3, with TRBD1 as a possible D gene (6 bases). Trimming removed 3 bases at V and 2 bases at J, with 9 bases between. The CDR3 runs 13 residues. Germline-derived CDR1 and CDR2 are SQVTM and ANQGSEA. CDR3 DNA: TGCAGCGTTGAGGACAGTTTCACAGATACGCAGTATTTT. It is translated as CSVEDSFTDTQYF.

The V and J genes are TRBV7-2 and TRBJ1-2, with D hard to call. Trimming pared 5 bases from V and 8 bases from J, leaving 15 bases between. The germline gives CDR1 SGHTA, CDR2 FQGNSA. There are 13 residues in the CDR3. CDR3 in DNA: TGTGCCAGCAGCCAACCGCTTGGGGAAGGCTACACCTTC. This translates into CASSQPLGEGYTF. Based on the CDR3 plus reference TRBV7-2 and TRBJ1-2, the full variable domain is GAGVSQSPSNKVTEKGKDVELRCDPISGHTALYWYRQSLGQGLEFLIYFQGNSAPDKSGLPSDRFSAERTGGSVSTLTIQRTQQEDSAVYLCASSQPLGEGYTFGSGTRLTVV.

This clone was picked up one time. The CDR3 protein is CASSLVGGNQPQHF. The CDR3 DNA sequence: TGCGCCAGCAGCTTGGTAGGGGGCAATCAGCCCCAGCATTTT. The J gene is TRBJ1-5, the V gene TRBV5-1; D perhaps matches TRBD1 (5 bases). Germline CDR1 and CDR2: SGHRS and YFSETQ. This CDR3 contains 14 residues. Trimming took off 0 bases at V and 2 bases at J, with 6 bases between the two ends.

The genes are TRBV11-2 and TRBJ2-1, with TRBD2 identical over 7 bases. V gave up 4 bases and J gave up 3 bases; unmatched junction bases: 6. Germline V gene data show CDR1 as SGHAT and CDR2 as FQNNGV. The length of the CDR3 is 15 residues. CDR3 in amino acids: CASSSHGGGYNEQFF. CDR3 in DNA: TGTGCCAGCAGCTCCCATGGGGGGGGCTACAATGAGCAGTTCTTC.

The genes are TRBV6-5 and TRBJ2-7; the match to TRBD1 covers 9 bases. After removal of 5 bases from V and 0 bases from J, the junction contained 2 bases not matched to a gene. The germline CDR1 and CDR2 sequences are MNHEY and SVGAGI. There are 14 residues in the CDR3. The CDR3, as DNA: TGTGCCAGCAGTAGGACAGGGGCCTCCTACGAGCAGTACTTC. This gives the protein CASSRTGASYEQYF.

This clone was counted a few times. The chain is built from TRBV9 and TRBJ2-2; D gene unclear. V was pared by 0 bases and J by 4 bases, with 16 bases between. The CDR3 is made up of 17 amino acids. Germline lookup yields CDR1 SGDLS and CDR2 YYNGEE. CDR3 amino acids: CASSVGSRLRATGELFF. CDR3 nucleotide sequence: TGTGCCAGCAGCGTAGGCTCGCGGTTGAGAGCCACCGGGGAGCTGTTTTTT. Full variable domain (remainder filled in from reference TRBV9 and TRBJ2-2): DSGVTQTPKHLITATGQRVTLRCSPRSGDLSVYWYQQSLDQGLQFLIQYYNGEERAKGNILERFSAQQFPDLHSELNLSSLELGDSALYFCASSVGSRLRATGELFFGEGSRLTVL.

V and J are TRBV6-5 and TRBJ1-3, with unresolved D. Germline assignment: CDR1 MNHEY and CDR2 SVGAGI. CDR3 length: 14 amino acids. The V end lost 5 bases, the J end lost 0 bases, and 8 bases lay between the germline ends. The CDR3 DNA is TGTGCCAGCAGTCCCTTTTACTCTGGAAACACCATATATTTT. Translation gives CASSPFYSGNTIYF.

The V and J genes are TRBV11-3 and TRBJ2-1; D is undetermined. Germline V CDR1 and CDR2: SGHNT, YENEEA. The V and J ends lost 5 bases and 0 bases respectively, with 14 bases between them. The CDR3 length is 16 residues. CDR3 loop: CASSAQPRSSYNEQFF. Here the CDR3 DNA reads TGTGCCAGCAGCGCCCAGCCGAGAAGCTCCTACAATGAGCAGTTCTTC.